The next 22 T cell receptor beta chains were all read from a single sample in a study of T cell repertoires in cytomegalovirus infection. For these TCRs, the target antigens are not known. TCRdb processed the reads anew with MiXCR; each CDR3 protein has one entry. The profile shows 450,000 to 650,000 distinct CDR3 sequences, 40% of them singletons. The source was cultured PBMCs, collected from culture after CMV antigen stimulation. These receptor sequences come from a human donor in good health (CMV status not recorded). Some clones in this sample may be carry-over from other donors' samples.

This clonotype was counted only a few times. The chain combines TRBV7-2 with TRBJ2-3; D uncertain. Germline V gene lookup returns CDR1 SGHTA and CDR2 FQGNSA. V dropped 5 bases and J dropped 6 bases, with 12 bases sitting between them. The CDR3 runs to 13 residues. In DNA, the CDR3 is TGTGCCAGCAGCCCCGCCCTCGGTGATACGCAGTATTTT. Amino acids: CASSPALGDTQYF.

There are many counts of this clonotype. The chain has TRBV4-2 and TRBJ2-1, with unresolved D. The germline gives CDR1 LGHNA, CDR2 YNFKEQ. Between the trimmed V and J ends, which lost 8 bases and 11 bases, there was a span of 22 bases. This CDR3 region has 14 residues. The CDR3 reads CASPPVVEQLKQFF. Written as DNA, the CDR3 is TGTGCCAGCCCTCCGGTTGTTGAACAATTGAAGCAGTTCTTC.

The genes are TRBV4-1 and TRBJ2-7, with 7 nucleotides matching TRBD1. Germline V CDR1 and CDR2: MGHRA, YSYEKL. The CDR3 consists of 13 residues. Trimming at V came to 4 bases and at J to 3 bases, leaving 3 bases not matched to a gene. CDR3 residues: CASSLYRGYEQYF. In DNA form, the CDR3 reads TGCGCCAGCAGCCTGTACAGGGGCTACGAGCAGTACTTC.

This rearrangement joins TRBV6-1 to TRBJ1-5; a weak D match, TRBD1 (5 bases). The CDR3 extends over 14 amino acids. Germline V gives CDR1 MNHNS, CDR2 SASEGT. The V gene lost 6 bases and the J gene lost 4 bases, with 13 bases spanning the gap. The CDR3, as DNA: TGTGCCAGCAGCGGGACCAAAATGAATCAGCCCCAGCATTTT. This codes for CASSGTKMNQPQHF.

The J gene is TRBJ2-7, the V gene TRBV6-1; tentative D call: TRBD2 (6 bases). This CDR3 is 16 amino acids long. Trimming shortened V by 4 bases and J by 2 bases, and 18 bases separated the two germline ends. In germline, CDR1 is MNHNS, CDR2 SASEGT. CDR3 loop: CASSASRAAGPYEQYF. Written as DNA, the CDR3 is TGTGCCAGCAGTGCGTCCAGGGCCGCGGGGCCCTACGAGCAGTACTTC.

V and J are TRBV7-9 and TRBJ1-2; 8 bases are a match to TRBD1. Trimming took 5 bases from V and 7 from J; bases not matched to a gene: 12. Germline V lookup: CDR1 SEHNR, CDR2 FQNEAQ (reference sequence). This CDR3 region has 15 residues. For the CDR3, the DNA is TGTGCCAGCAGCCAGAGCGTCCAGGGGGCGGTTGGCTACACCTTC. Its translation: CASSQSVQGAVGYTF.

This clonotype was observed a handful of times. The rearrangement joins TRBV5-5 to TRBJ2-1; 7 positions match TRBD2. The CDR3 spans 15 residues. Trimming removed 0 bases from V and 9 bases from J; junction bases left unmatched: 9. Germline V gives CDR1 SGHKS, CDR2 YYEKEE (reference sequence). The CDR3 sequence: CASSLGSGTTGEQFF. The DNA for the CDR3 is TGTGCCAGCAGCTTGGGCTCCGGGACTACCGGTGAGCAGTTCTTC.

The V and J genes are TRBV27 and TRBJ2-3; D is perhaps TRBD2 (6 bases). The V end was cut by 7 bases, the J end by 2 bases, with 13 bases between. From germline, CDR1 is MNHEY and CDR2 SMNVEV (reference sequence). CDR3 length equals 14 residues. The CDR3 reads CASTARGNTDTQYF. Here the CDR3 DNA reads TGTGCCAGCACCGCCCGGGGGAACACAGATACGCAGTATTTT.

The V gene is TRBV20-1, the J gene TRBJ2-3, with 7 positions matching TRBD2. This CDR3 has 14 residues. J was trimmed by 5 bases and V by 5 bases; bases with no gene match: 10. CDR1 is DFQATT and CDR2 is SNEGSKA in the germline V gene (reference sequence). The CDR3, as DNA: TGCAGTGCTGAGCTGGCGGGAGTGAAAGATACGCAGTATTTT. It codes for CSAELAGVKDTQYF.

The chain's CDR3 is CASSYSRGTNYGYTF. The CDR3 nucleotides read TGTGCCAGCAGTTATTCCAGGGGGACTAACTATGGCTACACCTTC. The rearrangement joins TRBV6-5 to TRBJ1-2; 7 bases fit TRBD1. The CDR3 is 15 residues long. Looked up from germline, CDR1 is MNHEY and CDR2 is SVGAGI. Trimming took 3 bases from V and 0 from J; bases not matched to a gene: 4.

This clonotype has only a few counts. The rearrangement joins TRBV4-1 to TRBJ2-3; D unclear. The germline CDR1 and CDR2 sequences are MGHRA and YSYEKL. CDR3 length: 13 amino acids. V was pared by 4 bases and J by 5 bases, with 10 bases between. The CDR3 sequence: CASSRVPRDTQYF. The CDR3 nucleotides are TGCGCCAGCAGCCGCGTTCCGAGAGATACGCAGTATTTT.

In regard to this clonotype: Possible read error: a much larger clone is one base away. This rearrangement joins TRBV7-6 to TRBJ1-1, with no clear D. CDR3 length equals 13 residues. V shed 0 bases and J shed 6 bases, with 8 bases lying between them. Germline CDR1 reads SGHVS; CDR2 reads FNYEAQ. The CDR3, as DNA: TGTGCCAGCAGCTTAGCGCTATTCGCTGAAGCTTTCTTT. Amino acids: CASSLALFAEAFF.

The CDR3 loop reads CASSRSAPYEQYF. The CDR3 DNA reads as TGTGCCAGCAGCCGGTCGGCCCCCTACGAGCAGTACTTC. The chain joins TRBV6-2 or TRBV6-3 to TRBJ2-7; D gene uncertain. This CDR3 region has 13 residues. CDR1 is MNHEY and CDR2 is SVGEGT in the germline V gene. V lost 6 bases to trimming and J lost 2 bases, with 11 bases between them.

Here the CDR3 DNA reads TGTGCCATCAGGGCGGGGGGACCTAGCACAGATACGCAGTATTTT. The encoded protein is CAIRAGGPSTDTQYF. This chain connects TRBV10-3 to TRBJ2-3; 8 bases line up with TRBD2. Germline trimming cut 6 bases from V and 0 bases from J; bases unmatched to any gene: 5. CDR1 is ENHRY and CDR2 is SYGVKD in the germline V gene. This CDR3 is 15 amino acids long.

Only a few counts were recorded for this clonotype. The genes are TRBV11-3 and TRBJ1-1; D is possibly TRBD1 (5 bases). From germline, CDR1 is SGHNT and CDR2 YENEEA. Trimming took 5 bases from V and 10 from J, leaving 17 bases between them. The CDR3 has 13 residues. CDR3 amino acids: CASSILVGEGAFF. The CDR3 DNA is TGTGCCAGCAGCATACTCGTAGGGGAGGGAGCTTTCTTT.

The V and J genes are TRBV19 and TRBJ1-6; no firm D call. The germline V gene has CDR1 LNHDA and CDR2 SQIVND (reference sequence). The CDR3 sequence is 15 residues long. The V end was cut by 6 bases, the J end by 0 bases, with 9 bases between. This CDR3 is CASRIRSSYNSPLHF. The CDR3, as DNA: TGTGCCAGTAGGATAAGGAGCTCCTATAATTCACCCCTCCACTTT.

The rearrangement joins TRBV4-3 to TRBJ2-7; no clear D. The V gene lost 0 bases and the J gene lost 2 bases, with 5 bases spanning the gap. Germline values: CDR1 LGHNA, CDR2 YSLEER. The CDR3 extends over 13 amino acids. The CDR3 is CASSQDFAYEQYF. CDR3 DNA sequence: TGCGCCAGCAGCCAAGATTTTGCCTACGAGCAGTACTTC.

The CDR3 DNA sequence: TGTGCCAGCAGTGAGTTTGGAACGGACAGAGGCTATGGCTACACCTTC. Its translation is CASSEFGTDRGYGYTF. The V gene is TRBV12-3 or TRBV12-4, the J gene TRBJ1-2, with a tentative D call TRBD1 (6 bases). The CDR3 has 16 amino acids. V lost 5 bases and J lost 4, with 20 bases in between.

This rearrangement joins TRBV7-2 to TRBJ2-1; D gene ambiguous. The V end lost 1 base, the J end lost 8 bases, and 6 bases lay between the germline ends. CDR1 is SGHTA and CDR2 is FQGNSA in the germline V gene. This CDR3 region has 12 residues. The CDR3 DNA reads TGTGCCAGCAGCTTAGATATAGATGAGCAGTTCTTC. As protein: CASSLDIDEQFF.

The V gene is TRBV2, the J gene TRBJ2-7; D ambiguous. This CDR3 contains 13 residues. Germline V gene sequence: CDR1 SNHLY, CDR2 FYNNEI. V was clipped by 8 bases and J by 2 bases, with 13 bases between them. The CDR3 loop is CASATSSTYEQYF. The CDR3 nucleotides are TGTGCCAGCGCGACGTCAAGTACCTACGAGCAGTACTTC.

The J gene is TRBJ1-6, the V gene TRBV7-6, with 8 bases fitting TRBD1. This CDR3 contains 13 residues. Germline CDR1 SGHVS, CDR2 FNYEAQ. V was clipped by 5 bases and J by 12 bases; unmatched bases: 6. The CDR3: CASSLGQEGPLHF. As DNA, the CDR3 is TGTGCCAGCAGCCTGGGACAGGAAGGACCCCTCCACTTT.

The chain carries TRBV19 and TRBJ2-5; possibly TRBD1 or TRBD2 for D (5 bases each). V was trimmed by 8 bases and J by 2 bases, leaving 12 bases between them. The CDR3 consists of 13 residues. Germline-derived CDR1 and CDR2 are LNHDA and SQIVND (reference sequence). This CDR3 is CASGLGPQETQYF. DNA of the CDR3: TGTGCCAGTGGGTTGGGACCGCAAGAGACCCAGTACTTC.